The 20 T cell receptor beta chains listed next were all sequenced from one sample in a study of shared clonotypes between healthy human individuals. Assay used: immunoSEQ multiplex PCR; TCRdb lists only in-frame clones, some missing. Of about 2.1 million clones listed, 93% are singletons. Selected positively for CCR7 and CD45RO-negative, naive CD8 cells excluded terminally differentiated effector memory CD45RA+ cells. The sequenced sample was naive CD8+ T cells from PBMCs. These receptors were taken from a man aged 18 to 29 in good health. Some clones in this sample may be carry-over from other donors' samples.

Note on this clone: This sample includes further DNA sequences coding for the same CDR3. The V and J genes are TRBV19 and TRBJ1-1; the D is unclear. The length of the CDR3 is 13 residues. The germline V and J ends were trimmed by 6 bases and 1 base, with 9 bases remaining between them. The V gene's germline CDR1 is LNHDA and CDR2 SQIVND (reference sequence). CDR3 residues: CASSYGGNTEAFF. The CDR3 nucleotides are TGTGCCAGTAGCTACGGTGGGAACACTGAAGCTTTCTTT.

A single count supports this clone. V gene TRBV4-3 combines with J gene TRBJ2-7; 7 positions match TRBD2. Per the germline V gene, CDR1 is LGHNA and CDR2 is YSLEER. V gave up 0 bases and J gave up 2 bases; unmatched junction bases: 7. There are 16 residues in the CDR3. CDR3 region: CASSQERGGIPYEQYF. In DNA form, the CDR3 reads TGCGCCAGCAGCCAAGAAAGGGGAGGGATTCCCTACGAGCAGTACTTC.

For the CDR3, the DNA is TGCGCCAGCAGCCGCGGGAGTGGCTCCTACAATGAGCAGTTCTTC. Encoded protein: CASSRGSGSYNEQFF. This chain joins TRBV4-1 and TRBJ2-1, with 7 bases identical to TRBD2. V was clipped by 4 bases and J by 0 bases; unmatched bases: 3. Germline V lookup: CDR1 MGHRA, CDR2 YSYEKL. This CDR3 is built from 15 residues.

The CDR3 region is CAAKDESNEKLFF. CDR3 nucleotide sequence: TGTGCTGCTAAAGACGAGTCTAATGAAAAACTGTTTTTT. The chain is built from TRBV27 and TRBJ1-4, with unresolved D. Germline values: CDR1 MNHEY, CDR2 SMNVEV (reference sequence). The CDR3 length is 13 residues.

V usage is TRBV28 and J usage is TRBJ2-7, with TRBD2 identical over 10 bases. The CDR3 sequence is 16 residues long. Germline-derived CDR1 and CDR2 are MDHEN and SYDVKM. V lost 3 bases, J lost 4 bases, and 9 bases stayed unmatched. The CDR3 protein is CASSFQREGRTYEQYF. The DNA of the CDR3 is TGTGCCAGCAGTTTTCAGCGGGAGGGCCGCACGTACGAGCAGTACTTC.

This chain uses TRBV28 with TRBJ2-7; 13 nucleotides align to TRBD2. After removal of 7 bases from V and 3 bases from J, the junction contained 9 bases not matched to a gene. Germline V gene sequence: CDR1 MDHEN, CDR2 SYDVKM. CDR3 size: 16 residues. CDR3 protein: CASTGLAGAGIYEQYF. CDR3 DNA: TGTGCCAGCACAGGACTAGCGGGAGCCGGAATCTACGAGCAGTACTTC.

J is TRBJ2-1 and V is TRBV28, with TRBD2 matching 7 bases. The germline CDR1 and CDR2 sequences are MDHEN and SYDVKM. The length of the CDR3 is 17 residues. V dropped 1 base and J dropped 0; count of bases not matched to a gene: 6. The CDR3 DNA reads TGTGCCAGCAGTTTATTTGGGAGGGAGCGCTCCTACAATGAGCAGTTCTTC. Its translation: CASSLFGRERSYNEQFF.

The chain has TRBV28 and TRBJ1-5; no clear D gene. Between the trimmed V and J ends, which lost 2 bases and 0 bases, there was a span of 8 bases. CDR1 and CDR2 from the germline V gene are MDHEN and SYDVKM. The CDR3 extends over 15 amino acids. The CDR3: CASSLMGYSNQPQHF. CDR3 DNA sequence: TGTGCCAGCAGTTTAATGGGTTATAGCAATCAGCCCCAGCATTTT.

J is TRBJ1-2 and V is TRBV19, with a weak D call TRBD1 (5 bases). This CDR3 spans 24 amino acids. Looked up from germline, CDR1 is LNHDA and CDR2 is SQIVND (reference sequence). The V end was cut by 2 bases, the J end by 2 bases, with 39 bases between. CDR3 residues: CASSIPRTPGTAGASGLGNYGYTF. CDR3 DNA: TGTGCCAGTAGTATACCAAGGACCCCCGGGACCGCGGGCGCCTCCGGCCTTGGCAACTATGGCTACACCTTC.

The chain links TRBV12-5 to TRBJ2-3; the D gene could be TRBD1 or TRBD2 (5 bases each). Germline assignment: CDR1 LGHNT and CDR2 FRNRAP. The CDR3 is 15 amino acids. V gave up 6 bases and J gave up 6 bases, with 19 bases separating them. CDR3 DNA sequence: TGTGCTAGTGGCGCCGGGACGGCCTCGGGGGATACGCAGTATTTT. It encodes CASGAGTASGDTQYF.

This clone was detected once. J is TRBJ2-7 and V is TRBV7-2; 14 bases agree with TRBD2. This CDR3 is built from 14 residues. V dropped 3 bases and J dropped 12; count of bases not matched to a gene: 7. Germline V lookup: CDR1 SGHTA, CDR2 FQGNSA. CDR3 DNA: TGTGCCAGCAGCTTCGGGACTAGCGGGAGCCGACGGTACTTC. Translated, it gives CASSFGTSGSRRYF.

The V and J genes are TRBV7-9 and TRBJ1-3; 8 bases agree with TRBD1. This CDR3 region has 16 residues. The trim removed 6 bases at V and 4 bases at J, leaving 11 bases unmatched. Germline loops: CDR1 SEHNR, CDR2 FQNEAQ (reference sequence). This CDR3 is CASRPWTGSGGNTIYF. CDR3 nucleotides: TGTGCCAGCAGACCATGGACAGGGTCAGGCGGAAACACCATATATTTT.

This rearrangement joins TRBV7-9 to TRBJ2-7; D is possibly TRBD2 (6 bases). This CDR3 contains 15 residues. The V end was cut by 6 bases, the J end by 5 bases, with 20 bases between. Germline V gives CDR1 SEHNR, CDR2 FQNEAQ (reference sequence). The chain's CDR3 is CASSPKTGTGHEQYF. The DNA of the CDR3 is TGTGCCAGCAGTCCTAAAACCGGGACTGGCCACGAGCAGTACTTC.

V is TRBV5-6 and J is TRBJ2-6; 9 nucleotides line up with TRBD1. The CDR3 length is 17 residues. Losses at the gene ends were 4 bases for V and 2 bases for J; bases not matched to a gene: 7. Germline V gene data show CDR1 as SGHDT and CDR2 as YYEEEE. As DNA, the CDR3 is TGTGCCAGCAGCGCAGGGACAGGGATCACTGGGGCCAACGTCCTGACTTTC. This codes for CASSAGTGITGANVLTF.

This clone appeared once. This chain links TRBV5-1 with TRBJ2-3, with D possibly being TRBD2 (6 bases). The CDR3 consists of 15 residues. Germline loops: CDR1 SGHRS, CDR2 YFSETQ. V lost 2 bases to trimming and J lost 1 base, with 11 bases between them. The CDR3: CASSFFGGGTDTQYF. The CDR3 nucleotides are TGCGCCAGCAGCTTTTTCGGGGGAGGCACAGATACGCAGTATTTT.

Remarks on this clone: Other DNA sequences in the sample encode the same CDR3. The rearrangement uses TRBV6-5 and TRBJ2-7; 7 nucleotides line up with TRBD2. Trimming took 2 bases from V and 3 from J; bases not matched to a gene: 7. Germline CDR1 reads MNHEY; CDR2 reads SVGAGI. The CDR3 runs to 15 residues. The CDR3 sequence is CASSYGLGGSYEQYF. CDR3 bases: TGTGCCAGCAGTTACGGCCTGGGGGGGAGCTACGAGCAGTACTTC.

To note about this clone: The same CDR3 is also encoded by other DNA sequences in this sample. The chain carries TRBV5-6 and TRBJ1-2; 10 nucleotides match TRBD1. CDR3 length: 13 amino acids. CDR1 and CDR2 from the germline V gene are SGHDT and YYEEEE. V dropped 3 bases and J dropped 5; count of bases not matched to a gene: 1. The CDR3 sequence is CASSWDRGYGYTF. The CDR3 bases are TGTGCCAGCAGCTGGGACAGGGGATATGGCTACACCTTC.

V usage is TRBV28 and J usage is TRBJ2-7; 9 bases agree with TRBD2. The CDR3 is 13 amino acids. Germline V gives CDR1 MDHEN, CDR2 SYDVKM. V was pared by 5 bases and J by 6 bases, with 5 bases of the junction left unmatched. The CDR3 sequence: CASSTLAGSEQYF. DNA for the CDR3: TGTGCCAGCAGTACTCTAGCGGGAAGCGAGCAGTACTTC.

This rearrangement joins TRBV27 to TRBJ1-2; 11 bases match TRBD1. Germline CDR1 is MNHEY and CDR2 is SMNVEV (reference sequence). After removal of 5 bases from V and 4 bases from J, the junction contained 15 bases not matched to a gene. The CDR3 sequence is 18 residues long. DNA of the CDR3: TGTGCCAGCAGTCTTCAGAGACTAGGGACAGGGGGTTCCTATGGCTACACCTTC. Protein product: CASSLQRLGTGGSYGYTF.

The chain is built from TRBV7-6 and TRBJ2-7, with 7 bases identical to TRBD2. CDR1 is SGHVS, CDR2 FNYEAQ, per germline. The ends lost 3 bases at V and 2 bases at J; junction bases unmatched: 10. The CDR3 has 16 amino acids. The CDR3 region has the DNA TGTGCCAGCAGCTTGGGGAACGGACTAGGGACCTACGAGCAGTACTTC. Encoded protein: CASSLGNGLGTYEQYF. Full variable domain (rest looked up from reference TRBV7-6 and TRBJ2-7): GAGVSQSPRYKVTKRGQDVALRCDPISGHVSLYWYRQALGQGPEFLTYFNYEAQQDKSGLPNDRFSAERPEGSISTLTIQRTEQRDSAMYRCASSLGNGLGTYEQYFGPGTRLTVT.